This TCR beta chain was sequenced during a study of shared clonotypes between healthy human individuals. The CDR3 totals 16 residues. CDR1 SNHLY and CDR2 FYNNEI come from the germline V gene. The V end was cut by 1 base, the J end by 1 base, with 14 bases between. The deep-level immunoSEQ assay was used. Loaded into unsorted PBMC replicate PCRs was 250 to 350 ng DNA, 25,000 to 30,000 T cell genomes. The data were produced by immunoSEQ multiplex PCR, yet TCRdb's version contains in-frame clones alone and is incomplete. The sample holds more than 400,000 clones, 70% to 80% seen once. The chain links TRBV2 to TRBJ2-7, with D possibly being TRBD2 (5 bases). Sequencing used PBMCs. The sequence derives from a woman in her forties in good health. Some clones in this sample may be carry-over from other donors' samples. The CDR3 DNA is TGTGCCAGCAGTGAAGTTCGGGGTACACCATCCTACGAGCAGTACTTC. Translation: CASSEVRGTPSYEQYF.